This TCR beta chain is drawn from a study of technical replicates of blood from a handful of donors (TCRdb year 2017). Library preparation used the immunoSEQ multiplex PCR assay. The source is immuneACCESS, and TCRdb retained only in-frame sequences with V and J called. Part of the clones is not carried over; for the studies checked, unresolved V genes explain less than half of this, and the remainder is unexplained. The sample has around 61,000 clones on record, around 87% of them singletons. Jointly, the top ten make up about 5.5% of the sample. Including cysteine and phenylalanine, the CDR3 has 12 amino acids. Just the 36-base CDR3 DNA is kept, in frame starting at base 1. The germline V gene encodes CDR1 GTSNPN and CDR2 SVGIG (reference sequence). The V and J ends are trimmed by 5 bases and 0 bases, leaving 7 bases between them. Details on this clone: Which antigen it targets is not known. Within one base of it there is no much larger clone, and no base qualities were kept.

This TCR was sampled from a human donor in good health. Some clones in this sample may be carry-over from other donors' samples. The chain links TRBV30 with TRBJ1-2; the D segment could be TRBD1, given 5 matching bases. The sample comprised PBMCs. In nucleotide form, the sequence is TGTGCCTGGGACAGAGCTAACTATGGCTACACCTTC. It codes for CAWDRANYGYTF.